The clone carrying this T cell receptor (beta chain) has at least ten counts. The antigen remains undetermined. The library targeted TCRbeta and was prepared with unique molecular identifiers. MiXCR, applied by TCRdb to the PCR reads, yields one record per CDR3 protein. The table includes 100,000 or so distinct CDR3 sequences, roughly 7.6% detected once. The V gene's germline CDR1 is MNHEY and CDR2 SMNVEV (reference sequence). The CDR3 consists of 15 residues. The V end lost 0 bases, the J end lost 4 bases, and 12 bases lay between the germline ends. The record originates from a study of T-cell reconstitution after alpha-beta-depleted transplantation in children. Points from the study as a whole: Some patients' high day-60 TCRbeta diversity was attributed to recipient cells surviving conditioning. At one year after transplant, newly produced T cells mostly accounted for T-cell counts and diversity. Reportedly, roughly two months post-transplant, alpha-beta T cells arose from several hundred expanded graft clones.

Sequenced material: PBMCs, taken before TCRalphabeta/CD19-depleted stem cell transplant. This sequence was found in a boy under 10 years old with acute lymphoblastic leukemia, due to receive a stem cell transplant. The chain has TRBV27 and TRBJ2-5; the D is unclear. The DNA of the CDR3 is TGTGCCAGCAGTTTATCGCCTGACTGGGGAGAGACCCAGTACTTC. Protein sequence: CASSLSPDWGETQYF.